The T cell receptor (beta chain) under discussion was sequenced for a study of cytomegalovirus exposure and HLA in healthy donors (dated by TCRdb to 2016 to 2017). For context, the study as a whole: According to an earlier analysis of a few hundred of the donors, some 180 million T cells yielded over 90 million unique TCR beta sequences and more than 250 Gb of sequence data. An early release covering roughly 580 HLA-typed donors comprised 250 to 350 gigabases of sequencing data and tens of millions of unique TCR sequences. Of the approximately 370 genotyped donors, less than 85% were placed in the genetic ancestry cluster associated with self-reported Caucasian donors. The study aimed to test whether signatures of past pathogen exposure could be identified by cataloging public T cell receptors. The T cell repertoires of 550 to 850 subjects were profiled by immunosequencing and related to cytomegalovirus serostatus. In addition to the first cohort of 666 subjects, a separate validation cohort of approximately 110 different subjects was used. To predict cytomegalovirus infection status, the study brought together high-throughput TCR immunosequencing, statistical association of individual TCRs with disease status, and machine learning. In a later analysis, previously published TCR beta repertoires from hundreds of donors were re-analyzed and high-resolution HLA genotyping was added so that TCR occurrence patterns could be studied. Rather than using new phenotypic data, the later analysis identified candidate immune exposures from TCR beta sequences and from how often those sequences occurred across donors. An earlier analysis of roughly 600 of the donors used high-throughput TCR beta sequencing to judge whether each TCR beta V gene segment behaved as functional or pseudogenic. Alongside the repertoire data, information on donor age, sex, ethnicity and CMV serostatus was compiled. In a later genetic analysis, genome-wide SNP genotypes for about three fifths of the roughly 670 donors were used, and that subset was treated as a discovery cohort. Every discovery cohort repertoire had been produced on one sequencing platform. HLA typing included class I and class II loci at four-digit resolution. The number of donors typed differed by locus, with about 629-630 for A, B, C, DRB1 and DQB1, approximately 500 for DQA1, approximately 570 for DPA1, and under 490 for DPB1. A handful of DR-DQ haplotypes were treated as single units for association and clustering because of strong linkage in the cohort. Across roughly 420 genotyped donors of the cohort, an average of about 240,000 unique TCR beta nucleotide sequences per donor were sequenced, and roughly 18% of those sequences were non-productive.

Paper-wide results and their limitations: According to a later analysis, most CMV-associated TCR beta chains appeared to be HLA-restricted, and the HLA associations seemed to be driven largely by CMV exposure. CMV serostatus was the only immune exposure information available for the cohort. A cluster of highly shared sequence variants was judged likely to be a technical artifact of the sequencing pipeline. The authors suggested that the approach could potentially be generalized to other disease states and immunological phenotypes. In a later analysis, HLA-associated TCR beta chains were found to be more clonally expanded and to have lower generation probabilities than equally common non-associated chains. A further reported finding was that TCR beta sequences accurately predicted the HLA-A and HLA-B alleles for most subjects in the first cohort. In the study, roughly 160 TCR beta chains were listed as associated with cytomegalovirus. In a later analysis, several top co-occurrence clusters were reported to appear linked to parvovirus B19, influenza, CMV and Epstein-Barr virus. Presence/absence analyses assumed roughly uniform sequencing depth across donors, an assumption that may not hold. In this cohort, only TCR beta chains were sequenced, and detectable features were limited by the absence of alpha or paired-chain data. Three of the identified cytomegalovirus-associated TCR beta chains were confirmed in vitro to be specific for cytomegalovirus antigens. Specific HLA alleles were associated with some 15,000 TCR beta sequences at a false discovery rate of 0.05 in a later analysis. Because counts were too low, 15 or so rarely observed V segments, including chromosome 9 orphons, were excluded from the earlier analysis of under 650 of the donors. Cytomegalovirus status was reported to be diagnosed by the classifier with high specificity and sensitivity in both the original and validation cohorts. Some IMGT-functional V segments, including TRBV6-2 and TRBV6-3, could not be told apart with the 87-base-pair reads, so those segments were excluded. Assigning TCR associations to individual alleles was difficult when HLA alleles, especially DR and DQ, strongly co-occurred. Because HLA typing was missing for some donors at each locus, association tests included only the typed subset. Correlated functional status among segregating V segments might be attributable to linkage disequilibrium, but an unknown experimental factor could not be ruled out. In a later analysis, TCR association rates were found to vary across HLA loci, with the most associated TCRs seen for DRB1 alleles and the fewest for HLA-C alleles. According to a later genetic analysis, donors in an Asian-associated ancestry cluster had fewer N-insertions in productive TCRs than the roughly 700-donor mean. An earlier analysis of approximately 500 of the donors showed that most TCR beta V segments appeared in productive rearrangements either about 87% or about 30% of the time, which broadly matched IMGT annotations. Most TCR sequences were observed very rarely across donors, whereas some public TCRs were present in many individuals. In a later genetic analysis, a missense DCLRE1C variant was associated with V-gene and J-gene trimming of TCR beta chains, and the association was replicated in an independent cohort.

A single count supports this clone. Its antigen is not yet known. Base qualities are not at hand, and no much larger clone is one base apart. In total, approximately 610 healthy bone marrow donors made up the cohort. All cohort members were sampled while nominally healthy, although unrecorded immune exposures were likely present. The donor was CMV seronegative and belonged to the group of under 400 seronegative cohort members. A peripheral blood sample was collected from each donor, and TCR beta sequencing was performed on peripheral blood mononuclear cells. Genomic DNA was extracted from the blood cell samples with the Qiagen DNeasy Blood Extraction Kit. The library was built by means of the immunoSEQ multiplex PCR assay. For the multiplex PCR, a mixture combining 60 forward primers for TCR Vbeta segments and 13 reverse primers for TCR Jbeta segments was used. A multiplex PCR assay on genomic DNA amplified the CDR3 region of rearranged TCR beta genes. The amplified TCR beta libraries were sequenced on the Illumina HiSeq System as 87-base-pair reads. The study's own analysis went as follows. In a later analysis, some 80 million unique TCR beta chains were counted across the approximately 670 repertoires, and roughly 10 million of these chains were shared by at least two donors. Raw reads were error-corrected and collapsed into unique sequences with a nearest-neighbor algorithm that merged closely related sequences to remove PCR and sequencing errors. V, D and J gene segments were assigned by aligning CDR3 sequences to IMGT reference sequences. Each retained sequence needed at least a six-nucleotide match to both a V gene segment and a J gene segment. Rearrangements were classified as productive when the CDR3 lacked stop codons and remained in frame with V and J, and all other rearrangements were classified as non-productive. CDR3 was defined by IMGT convention, running from the second conserved V-encoded cysteine to the conserved J-encoded phenylalanine. In an earlier analysis of around 540 of the donors, sequences lacking an unambiguous match to a single V gene segment were excluded. In an earlier analysis of approximately 590 of the donors, V segments were called functional above 56.7% productive rearrangements and were called segregating when the between-donor standard deviation exceeded 5%. A statistical classification framework was built to diagnose cytomegalovirus status from the catalog of TCR beta chain sequences. V and J gene assignment, in a later analysis, came from comparing TCR nucleotide sequences with IMGT/GENE-DB human TR gene sequences. A later analysis assigned CDR3 sequences and most-parsimonious VDJ recombination scenarios with the TCRdist pipeline. In a later analysis, every TCR beta chain was defined by the combination of its CDR3 amino acid sequence and its V-gene family, and reads without a unique V-gene family were dropped. To address suspected cross-contamination and a sequencing artifact, a later analysis removed around 600 highly shared, low-generation-probability nucleotide sequences. For each public chain, a later analysis derived a clonal expansion index from normalized ranks of inferred template counts within each repertoire. Generation probabilities in a later analysis came from a VDJ recombination model fitted to out-of-frame rearrangements, and those results were checked against IGoR. A later analysis scored TCR-TCR, TCR-HLA and TCR-CMV co-occurrence with hypergeometric tests, applying a repertoire-size bias correction to TCR pairs. A later analysis estimated false discovery rates by permuting HLA or CMV assignments 20 times. In a later analysis, co-occurring TCRs were grouped with DBSCAN, and TCRdist sequence similarity was added when clustering was performed within HLA-allele-positive subsets. Co-occurrence clustering excluded repertoires with fewer than 30,000 or more than 120,000 public chains, plus five with anomalous nucleotide sharing. Drawn from immuneACCESS, this table holds only the in-frame rearrangements with V and J called that TCRdb kept. Clones are partly lost; checked studies trace under half to an unresolved V gene and leave the rest unexplained. V and J calls and clone size follow that table, whereas D and trimming were derived from the DNA. Present in this sample are under 200,000 clones, around 74% of which were seen just once. The top ten constitute around 2.5% of the sample.

A distance of 15 bases separates the germline ends of V and J, which lose 5 bases and 2 bases respectively. Via the germline V gene, CDR1 is SQVTM and CDR2 ANQGSEA. The CDR3 runs 14 amino acids, cysteine and phenylalanine included. Just CDR3 DNA is preserved here, 42 bases in frame from base 1. The sample was PBMCs. The clonotype comes from a female donor in good health and CMV-seronegative. The chain employs TRBV29-1 and TRBJ2-5, with the D segment identity uncertain. The nucleotides read TGCAGCGTTATCCCCGCTAGGCCTCAAGAGACCCAGTACTTC. Translated, this is CSVIPARPQETQYF.